The present entry profiles one TCR beta chain with its context. The CDR3 totals 10 residues. The V end lost 5 bases, the J end lost 9 bases, and 10 bases lay between the germline ends. Germline CDR1 and CDR2: GTSNPN and SVGIG (reference sequence). This sample was included in a study of shared clonotypes between healthy human individuals. The table came from immunoSEQ multiplex PCR; TCRdb's copy has only in-frame clones and leaves some out. The sample holds some 1,600,000 clones, 98% seen once. Sequenced input: naive CD4+ T cells sorted from blood. The subset here: CD45RA+ positively selected. This sequence was found in a man under 40 in good health. The chain joins TRBV30 to TRBJ2-5; D may correspond to TRBD1 or TRBD2 (5 bases each). CDR3 protein: CAWGGFPQYF. The CDR3 nucleotides read TGTGCCTGGGGGGGATTCCCCCAGTACTTC.